Shown below are 14 T cell receptor beta chains from a single sample sequenced in a study of cytomegalovirus exposure and HLA in healthy donors. A multiplex PCR was run with 60 Vbeta primers and 13 Jbeta primers. Profiling relied on immunoSEQ multiplex PCR, and the TCRdb table lists in-frame clones only, not all of them. The top ten hold 1.1% of the sample, which has 130,000 or so clones, 79% seen once. The sample was PBMCs. The receptors were sampled from a male donor in good health and CMV-seronegative.

The rearrangement uses TRBV7-8 and TRBJ1-4; 9 bases agree with TRBD1. This CDR3 region has 16 residues. Germline lookup yields CDR1 SGHVS and CDR2 FQNEAQ. The trim removed 5 bases at V and 5 bases at J, leaving 9 bases unmatched. The CDR3 sequence is CASSPRRGTGNEKLFF. In DNA, the CDR3 is TGTGCCAGCAGCCCGCGGAGGGGGACAGGGAATGAAAAACTGTTTTTT.

This clone occurred once. The V and J genes are TRBV7-2 and TRBJ1-5; 11 bases align to TRBD1. The germline V gene has CDR1 SGHTA and CDR2 FQGNSA. The CDR3 sequence is 15 residues long. V was clipped by 5 bases and J by 6 bases; unmatched bases: 6. The CDR3 DNA reads as TGTGCCAGCAGCCAACCGGGACAGGGGGGTCAGCCCCAGCATTTT. It is translated as CASSQPGQGGQPQHF. The whole variable domain, filled in from reference TRBV7-2 and TRBJ1-5, reads GAGVSQSPSNKVTEKGKDVELRCDPISGHTALYWYRQSLGQGLEFLIYFQGNSAPDKSGLPSDRFSAERTGGSVSTLTIQRTQQEDSAVYLCASSQPGQGGQPQHFGDGTRLSIL.

The V and J genes are TRBV2 and TRBJ1-5; possible D gene TRBD1, 6 bases. Trimming took off 6 bases at V and 0 bases at J, with 18 bases between the two ends. The CDR3 runs to 17 residues. Germline lookup yields CDR1 SNHLY and CDR2 FYNNEI. The CDR3 sequence is CASSGPGTSYSNQPQHF. DNA for the CDR3: TGTGCCAGCAGCGGACCTGGGACATCATATAGCAATCAGCCCCAGCATTTT.

The rearrangement joins TRBV19 to TRBJ2-4; D unclear. CDR1 is LNHDA, CDR2 SQIVND, per germline (reference sequence). The CDR3 consists of 16 residues. Trimming removed 5 bases at V and 0 bases at J, with 14 bases between. The CDR3 region is CASSPTESLAKNIQYF. Here the CDR3 DNA reads TGTGCCAGTAGTCCGACGGAGAGTCTAGCCAAAAACATTCAGTACTTC.

The chain employs TRBV30 and TRBJ1-5; D is ambiguous. From germline, CDR1 is GTSNPN and CDR2 SVGIG (reference sequence). CDR3 size: 14 residues. V was shortened by 0 bases and J by 2 bases, with 8 bases between the two germline ends. The DNA for the CDR3 is TGTGCCTGGAGTGTCACAAATCGCAATCAGCCCCAGCATTTT. Translated, it gives CAWSVTNRNQPQHF.

As regards this clone: The junction departs from the called germline gene at one end, perhaps through a read error. The chain recombines TRBV7-9 with TRBJ2-3; tentatively, D is TRBD2 (6 bases). The length of the CDR3 is 13 residues. The germline gives CDR1 SEHNR, CDR2 FQNEAQ (reference sequence). CDR3 in amino acids: CSSSPYGRDTQYF. In nucleotides, the CDR3 is TGTTCCAGCAGCCCCTATGGGAGGGATACGCAGTATTTT.

A few counts support this clone. V usage is TRBV2 and J usage is TRBJ1-4, with 9 bases lining up with TRBD1. Unmatched junction bases numbered 3, after V lost 2 bases and J lost 8 bases. CDR3 length: 14 residues. The germline gives CDR1 SNHLY, CDR2 FYNNEI. This CDR3 is CASSEMTGGEKLFF. The CDR3 nucleotides are TGTGCCAGCAGTGAAATGACAGGGGGAGAAAAACTGTTTTTT.

The chain joins TRBV2 to TRBJ1-1, with D perhaps TRBD1 (6 bases). V lost 4 bases and J 5 bases, leaving 14 bases between the germline ends. The CDR3 loop spans 14 amino acids. Germline-derived CDR1 and CDR2 are SNHLY and FYNNEI. For the CDR3, the DNA is TGTGCCAGCAGTGTGAGGAGGGGGGGGACTGAAGCTTTCTTT. Translation: CASSVRRGGTEAFF. The complete variable domain, with remaining parts taken from reference TRBV2 and TRBJ1-1, reads EPEVTQTPSHQVTQMGQEVILRCVPISNHLYFYWYRQILGQKVEFLVSFYNNEISEKSEIFDDQFSVERPDGSNFTLKIRSTKLEDSAMYFCASSVRRGGTEAFFGQGTRLTVV.

This clone was counted between two and nine times. The chain employs TRBV19 and TRBJ1-2; 8 nucleotides line up with TRBD1. CDR3 length: 13 residues. The ends lost 10 bases at V and 8 bases at J; junction bases unmatched: 12. Germline values: CDR1 LNHDA, CDR2 SQIVND (reference sequence). CDR3 sequence reads: CATMAGGVTGYTF. CDR3 sequence (DNA): TGTGCCACCATGGCAGGGGGCGTTACGGGCTACACCTTC.

V gene TRBV5-1 combines with J gene TRBJ1-1; 7 bases are a match to TRBD1. Germline values: CDR1 SGHRS, CDR2 YFSETQ. CDR3 length: 14 amino acids. J lost 4 bases, V lost 2 bases, and 5 bases had no gene match. Here the CDR3 DNA reads TGCGCCAGCAGCTTTAGGGGGCAGGGCACTGAAGCTTTCTTT. Its translation is CASSFRGQGTEAFF.

The chain employs TRBV2 and TRBJ2-5; TRBD2 matches at 8 bases. The DNA end favors TRBJ2-7, so the J call may be wrong. The CDR3 consists of 15 residues. Germline lookup yields CDR1 SNHLY and CDR2 FYNNEI. The CDR3 spells CASSLGGARTYEQYF. CDR3 in DNA: TGTGCCAGCAGCCTCGGGGGGGCGAGGACCTACGAGCAGTACTTC.

This clone was counted a single time. This chain connects TRBV6-1 to TRBJ1-2; D unclear. The CDR3 length is 12 residues. V dropped 2 bases and J dropped 3 bases, with 4 bases sitting between them. Germline V CDR1 and CDR2: MNHNS, SASEGT. The CDR3 coding sequence is TGTGCCAGCAGTGAACAGGACTATGGCTACACCTTC. It encodes CASSEQDYGYTF.

The chain recombines TRBV27 with TRBJ1-5; D uncertain. The germline CDR1 and CDR2 sequences are MNHEY and SMNVEV (reference sequence). CDR3 length: 13 amino acids. V lost 6 bases to trimming and J lost 1 base, with 7 bases between them. The CDR3 is CASRAGSNQPQHF. The CDR3 nucleotides read TGTGCCAGCAGGGCGGGGAGCAATCAGCCCCAGCATTTT.

V gene TRBV14 combines with J gene TRBJ1-1; 7 positions agree with TRBD1. Germline V gives CDR1 SGHDN, CDR2 FVKESK. The CDR3 totals 13 residues. V shed 1 base, J shed 7 bases, and the junction held 3 bases outside the gene matches. Here the CDR3 DNA reads TGTGCCAGCAGCCAAGGGGGACAGTATGAAGCTTTCTTT. Residues: CASSQGGQYEAFF.